The 30 T cell receptor beta chains below come from one sample, sequenced in a study of T cells in localized non-small cell lung cancer. The repertoire was sequenced with immunoSEQ multiplex PCR; TCRdb's copy has only in-frame clones and lacks some. The sample consists of about 45,000 clones, 65% to 90% of them appearing once. Sequences were derived from peripheral blood mononuclear cells, sampled before any cancer treatment. The receptor set was obtained from a man between 35 and 75 years old with stage III lung adenocarcinoma.

This clone was seen once. The chain couples TRBV18 to TRBJ2-2, with 9 positions matching TRBD1. J lost 6 bases, V lost 8 bases, and 1 base had no gene match. CDR3 length: 12 amino acids. The V gene's germline CDR1 is KGHSH and CDR2 LQKENI. The DNA for the CDR3 is TGTGCCAGCGGACAGGGGTCCGGGGAGCTGTTTTTT. This encodes CASGQGSGELFF.

The DNA for the CDR3 is TGCGCCAGCAGTCCGGGACTTTGGAACACTGAAGCTTTCTTT. This codes for CASSPGLWNTEAFF. The rearrangement uses TRBV5-1 and TRBJ1-1, with D possibly TRBD1 on 5 matching bases. Germline V gene data show CDR1 as SGHRS and CDR2 as YFSETQ. V was trimmed by 5 bases and J by 1 base, leaving 12 bases between them. This CDR3 is built from 14 residues.

This clone was counted once. J is TRBJ2-7 and V is TRBV7-8; TRBD2 matches 12 bases. This CDR3 has 17 residues. CDR1 is SGHVS, CDR2 FQNEAQ, per germline. The junction had 8 bases not matched to a gene; V was cut back by 4 bases and J by 1 base. The CDR3 spells CASSSLTSGGPSYEQYF. The CDR3, as DNA: TGTGCCAGCAGCTCCCTGACTAGCGGGGGCCCTTCCTACGAGCAGTACTTC.

This clone was seen once. One end of the junction does not line up with germline, which may come from a read error. The chain links TRBV19 to TRBJ1-1, with D uncertain. This CDR3 contains 13 residues. Per the germline V gene, CDR1 is LNHDA and CDR2 is SQIVND (reference sequence). In DNA form, the CDR3 reads TGTGCCAGTAGTATCGGGCACAACACTGAAGCTCTCTTT. Translated, it gives CASSIGHNTEALF.

The V gene is TRBV15, the J gene TRBJ2-3; D is perhaps TRBD1 (5 bases). The CDR3 contains 15 residues. In germline, CDR1 is LNHNV, CDR2 YYDKDF (reference sequence). With 6 bases removed from V and 4 bases from J, the gap between germline ends came to 17 bases. This CDR3 is CATSHADIPPDTQYF. CDR3 nucleotides: TGTGCCACCAGTCACGCGGACATACCTCCAGATACGCAGTATTTT.

The chain employs TRBV5-1 and TRBJ2-3, with TRBD2 identical over 8 bases. Trimming took 5 bases from V and 2 from J; bases not matched to a gene: 10. From germline, CDR1 is SGHRS and CDR2 YFSETQ. This CDR3 has 16 amino acids. In DNA form, the CDR3 reads TGCGCCAGCAGACTAGCGGCGCTTACCCACACAGATACGCAGTATTTT. This gives the protein CASRLAALTHTDTQYF. Based on the CDR3 plus reference TRBV5-1 and TRBJ2-3, the full variable domain is KAGVTQTPRYLIKTRGQQVTLSCSPISGHRSVSWYQQTPGQGLQFLFEYFSETQRNKGNFPGRFSGRQFSNSRSEMNVSTLELGDSALYLCASRLAALTHTDTQYFGPGTRLTVL.

The rearrangement links TRBV14 to TRBJ1-1, with D unclear. The CDR3 totals 17 residues. Germline V gene sequence: CDR1 SGHDN, CDR2 FVKESK. Trimming cost V 1 base and J 5 bases, with 20 bases left between them. The CDR3 sequence is CASSQVGSFGGGTEAFF. In DNA, the CDR3 is TGTGCCAGCAGCCAAGTGGGCAGCTTCGGTGGAGGTACTGAAGCTTTCTTT.

V is TRBV6-6 and J is TRBJ2-7, with D perhaps given as TRBD1 or TRBD2 (5 bases each). This CDR3 is built from 14 residues. CDR1 is MNHNY and CDR2 is SVGAGI in the germline V gene (reference sequence). Trimming stripped 0 bases from V and 0 bases from J, with 6 bases between. CDR3 amino acids: CASSYSRGSYEQYF. The CDR3 region has the DNA TGTGCCAGCAGTTACTCGAGGGGCTCCTACGAGCAGTACTTC.

This rearrangement joins TRBV6-6 to TRBJ2-6; D not resolved. This CDR3 spans 15 amino acids. CDR1 and CDR2 from the germline V gene are MNHNY and SVGAGI (reference sequence). Trimming took 1 base from V and 4 from J, leaving 8 bases between them. The CDR3 nucleotides are TGTGCCAGCAGTTACTACGGGTCCGGGGCCAACGTCCTGACTTTC. This sequence encodes CASSYYGSGANVLTF.

The chain employs TRBV11-2 and TRBJ1-1; D remains unclear. CDR3 length: 11 amino acids. The ends were cut back, 0 bases at V and 11 bases at J, with 7 bases in the middle. Germline CDR1 is SGHAT and CDR2 is FQNNGV. In DNA form, the CDR3 reads TGTGCCAGCAGCTTAGACCGGCGGGCTTTCTTT. Translating gives CASSLDRRAFF. The variable domain in full, completed from reference TRBV11-2 and TRBJ1-1, reads EAGVAQSPRYKIIEKRQSVAFWCNPISGHATLYWYQQILGQGPKLLIQFQNNGVVDDSQLPKDRFSAERLKGVDSTLKIQPAKLEDSAVYLCASSLDRRAFFGQGTRLTVV.

DNA for the CDR3: TGTGCCAGCAGTGAAGAGGTTGTCGATCAGCCCCAGCATTTT. Translating it yields CASSEEVVDQPQHF. This chain joins TRBV6-4 and TRBJ1-5; D unresolved. Germline V gene data show CDR1 as MRHNA and CDR2 as SNTAGT. V shed 3 bases and J shed 5 bases, with 11 bases lying between them. The length of the CDR3 is 14 residues.

The rearrangement uses TRBV19 and TRBJ2-2; TRBD1 agrees at 11 bases. CDR1 and CDR2 (germline): LNHDA, SQIVND (reference sequence). The CDR3 runs to 13 residues. Trimming took 8 bases from V and 6 from J; bases not matched to a gene: 2. This CDR3 reads CASLGQGAGELFF. The CDR3 nucleotides are TGTGCCAGTCTGGGACAGGGGGCCGGGGAGCTGTTTTTT.

This chain uses TRBV29-1 with TRBJ1-4; D may be TRBD1 (5 bases). The CDR3 loop spans 12 amino acids. V lost 6 bases and J 8 bases, leaving 13 bases between the germline ends. CDR1 and CDR2 (germline): SQVTM, ANQGSEA. The CDR3 sequence is CSVRDLGEKLFF. DNA for the CDR3: TGCAGCGTCCGGGACCTGGGGGAAAAACTGTTTTTT.

The chain carries TRBV27 and TRBJ2-3; 7 bases are a match to TRBD1. This CDR3 comprises 17 residues. Trimming at V came to 5 bases and at J to 3 bases, leaving 14 bases not matched to a gene. The germline V gene encodes CDR1 MNHEY and CDR2 SMNVEV (reference sequence). CDR3 DNA sequence: TGTGCCAGCAGTCCAGCGACAGGGAGAGGAGTAACAGATACGCAGTATTTT. Its translation: CASSPATGRGVTDTQYF.

The genes are TRBV5-1 and TRBJ1-1; D might be TRBD1 (5 bases). The germline gives CDR1 SGHRS, CDR2 YFSETQ. CDR3 length: 16 residues. V was pared by 4 bases and J by 4 bases, with 20 bases between. CDR3 sequence (DNA): TGCGCCAGCAGCAAAGGGGCGGACTGGCGGCTCACTGAAGCTTTCTTT. Protein: CASSKGADWRLTEAFF.

V gene TRBV2 combines with J gene TRBJ2-7; D is tentatively TRBD1 or TRBD2 (5 bases each). The V and J ends lost 4 bases and 3 bases respectively, with 10 bases between them. The CDR3 runs to 13 residues. CDR1 SNHLY and CDR2 FYNNEI come from the germline V gene. CDR3 sequence: CASSGVGDYEQYF. In DNA, the CDR3 is TGTGCCAGCAGTGGCGTGGGGGACTACGAGCAGTACTTC.

The chain has TRBV11-1 and TRBJ2-5, with D tentatively TRBD1 or TRBD2 (7 bases each). Deletions cut 8 bases from V and 3 bases from J, with 16 bases between. Germline V gives CDR1 SGHAT, CDR2 FQDESV (reference sequence). The CDR3 sequence is 14 residues long. The CDR3 is CASGAGGVKETQYF. The CDR3 DNA follows: TGTGCCAGCGGCGCAGGGGGGGTAAAAGAGACCCAGTACTTC.

The chain recombines TRBV25-1 with TRBJ1-6; 8 bases match TRBD1. The V segment lost 6 bases and the J segment 7 bases; nucleotides outside the gene matches: 2. The CDR3 covers 13 residues. Germline-derived CDR1 and CDR2 are MGHDK and SYGVNS. The CDR3 nucleotides read TGTGCCAGCAGGGACAGGGTAAATTCACCCCTCCACTTT. The encoded protein is CASRDRVNSPLHF.

The V call is TRBV5-1, the J call TRBJ2-5; 10 bases are a match to TRBD1. Germline V gives CDR1 SGHRS, CDR2 YFSETQ. The ends lost 7 bases at V and 3 bases at J; junction bases unmatched: 6. The CDR3 is 14 amino acids. The CDR3, as DNA: TGCGCCAGCTCCGGACAGGGGGTCAAAGAGACCCAGTACTTC. Encoded protein: CASSGQGVKETQYF.

This chain joins TRBV11-2 and TRBJ1-2; D is ambiguous. V was shortened by 5 bases and J by 3 bases, with 4 bases between the two germline ends. CDR3 length equals 11 residues. In germline, CDR1 is SGHAT, CDR2 FQNNGV. CDR3 nucleotide sequence: TGTGCCAGCAGCCTGCACTATGGCTACACCTTC. Its protein product is CASSLHYGYTF.

The gene calls are TRBV30 and TRBJ2-3, with a possible D match to TRBD1 (5 bases). V was pared by 5 bases and J by 1 base, with 13 bases between. Germline lookup yields CDR1 GTSNPN and CDR2 SVGIG (reference sequence). The CDR3 loop spans 14 amino acids. The CDR3 loop is CAWQAGYGTDTQYF. In DNA, the CDR3 is TGTGCCTGGCAAGCAGGGTATGGCACAGATACGCAGTATTTT.

The chain combines TRBV13 with TRBJ2-7, with D maybe TRBD1 (6 bases). CDR1 and CDR2 (germline): PRHDT, FYEKMQ (reference sequence). The CDR3 totals 13 residues. V lost 5 bases and J lost 3, with 11 bases in between. CDR3 DNA sequence: TGTGCCAGCAGCGCACAGGGCCGCTACGAGCAGTACTTC. Protein sequence: CASSAQGRYEQYF.

The J gene is TRBJ2-1, the V gene TRBV5-4; 14 bases map to TRBD2. The germline CDR1 and CDR2 sequences are SGHNT and YYREEE (reference sequence). The CDR3 extends over 14 amino acids. With V trimmed by 5 bases and J by 10 bases, 5 bases remained unmatched. CDR3 nucleotides: TGTGCCAGCAGTAGACTAGCGGGGGGGCTCGAGCAGTTCTTC. Its translation: CASSRLAGGLEQFF.

V is TRBV27 and J is TRBJ1-2; 7 bases fit TRBD1. The CDR3 has 15 amino acids. The trim removed 5 bases at V and 8 bases at J, leaving 14 bases unmatched. Germline V gene lookup returns CDR1 MNHEY and CDR2 SMNVEV (reference sequence). The CDR3 DNA sequence: TGTGCCAGCAGTCCCCGTACAACAGGGGTAAACGGCTACACCTTC. It is translated as CASSPRTTGVNGYTF.

The V call is TRBV5-1, the J call TRBJ1-2; a weak D match, TRBD1 (5 bases). V lost 0 bases and J 1 base, leaving 10 bases between the germline ends. This CDR3 comprises 15 residues. In germline, CDR1 is SGHRS, CDR2 YFSETQ. The CDR3 nucleotides are TGCGCCAGCAGCTTGGCTACCAGGGTTAACTATGGCTACACCTTC. As protein: CASSLATRVNYGYTF.

This chain joins TRBV6-5 and TRBJ2-7; D is possibly TRBD1 (6 bases). With 5 bases removed from V and 3 bases from J, the gap between germline ends came to 17 bases. In germline, CDR1 is MNHEY, CDR2 SVGAGI. The CDR3 loop spans 15 amino acids. The CDR3 loop reads CASSHNEGQIYEQYF. The CDR3 DNA is TGTGCCAGCAGTCATAACGAAGGACAGATCTACGAGCAGTACTTC.

The chain uses TRBV27 and TRBJ2-7; tentative D call: TRBD1 (6 bases). CDR1 is MNHEY and CDR2 is SMNVEV in the germline V gene (reference sequence). CDR3 size: 13 residues. Trimming pared 6 bases from V and 1 base from J, leaving 10 bases between. CDR3 bases: TGTGCCAGCAGCCAGGGGTCTTCCTACGAGCAGTACTTC. Amino acid sequence: CASSQGSSYEQYF.

A single count supports this clone. V and J are TRBV19 and TRBJ2-5; possibly TRBD2 for D (6 bases). V gave up 7 bases and J gave up 5 bases, with 14 bases separating them. This CDR3 is built from 13 residues. Per germline, CDR1 LNHDA and CDR2 SQIVND (reference sequence). CDR3 sequence (DNA): TGTGCCAGTAAGCTGCGGGGCGTGGAGACCCAGTACTTC. Its protein product is CASKLRGVETQYF.

The chain links TRBV18 to TRBJ1-1; TRBD1 might be the D (6 bases). The CDR3 runs 17 residues. CDR1 is KGHSH, CDR2 LQKENI, per germline. V was cut by 0 bases and J by 1 base, with 15 bases left in between. The DNA for the CDR3 is TGTGCCAGCTCACCACCGGGGACACGACGAAGGAACACTGAAGCTTTCTTT. It codes for CASSPPGTRRRNTEAFF.

The chain carries TRBV6-6 and TRBJ1-4; no clear D. Trimming left V 4 bases short and J 3 bases short, with 6 bases between. In germline, CDR1 is MNHNY, CDR2 SVGAGI (reference sequence). The CDR3 spans 13 residues. CDR3 amino acids: CASSLSANEKLFF. The CDR3 DNA follows: TGTGCCAGCAGTTTGAGTGCTAATGAAAAACTGTTTTTT.